This is a list of T cell receptor beta chains from one sample in a study of blood T cell repertoires in COVID-19. Using immunoSEQ multiplex PCR, the repertoire was profiled, and TCRdb retains in-frame clones only, with some absent. Here the sample spans more than 100,000 clones, about 89% being singletons. Sequenced material: peripheral blood. The receptors derive from a man in his fifties with active or convalescent COVID-19. Both conserved end residues are part of each CDR3. Fields, in order: D gene, J gene, V gene, clone size, CDR3 protein, CDR3 DNA. D genes are given only for firm matches. Size tells how often a clone was seen (once, few, many) or the class of an expanded clone, and some rows leave it out.

TRBD1	TRBJ1-6	TRBV12-5	-	CASGGTTGVRSPLHF	TGTGCTAGTGGTGGTACGACAGGGGTTAGGTCACCCCTCCACTTT
TRBD1	TRBJ1-3	TRBV18	-	CASSPPGQLRSGNTIYF	TGTGCCAGCTCACCACCGGGACAGTTACGATCTGGAAACACCATATATTTT
-	TRBJ2-3	TRBV5-1	-	CASSLAGGLGTDTQYF	TGCGCCAGCAGCTTGGCGGGGGGCTTAGGAACAGATACGCAGTATTTT
-	TRBJ1-1	TRBV24-1	-	CATSDRRQVGAFF	TGTGCCACCAGTGACCGGAGACAGGTAGGAGCTTTCTTT
-	TRBJ1-5	TRBV19	-	CASKGDKRGNQPQHF	TGTGCCAGTAAGGGAGACAAGAGGGGCAATCAGCCCCAGCATTTT
TRBD2	TRBJ2-5	TRBV20-1	-	CSASKLASGWETQYF	TGCAGTGCTAGTAAACTAGCGTCCGGGTGGGAGACCCAGTACTTC
TRBD1	TRBJ1-6	TRBV10-1	once	CASSEGWTGQIGSPLHF	TGCGCCAGCAGTGAGGGGTGGACAGGGCAAATAGGTTCACCCCTCCACTTT
TRBD2	TRBJ2-5	TRBV3-1/TRBV3-2	-	CASSQEFWTSGDQETQYF	TGTGCCAGCAGCCAAGAATTTTGGACTAGCGGGGATCAAGAGACCCAGTACTTC
TRBD1	TRBJ2-3	TRBV18	-	CASSPQQGAKGDTQYF	TGTGCCAGCTCACCTCAGCAGGGGGCAAAGGGGGATACGCAGTATTTT
-	TRBJ1-5	TRBV19	-	CASSPRQFQPQHF	TGTGCCAGTAGTCCGCGACAGTTTCAGCCCCAGCATTTT
TRBD2	TRBJ2-1	TRBV10-1	-	CASSESPSGRRVEQFF	TGCGCCAGCAGTGAGTCTCCTAGCGGGAGACGGGTTGAGCAGTTCTTC
TRBD1	TRBJ1-6	TRBV18	-	CASSGDRGPNSPLHF	TGTGCCAGCTCAGGCGACAGGGGCCCAAATTCACCCCTCCACTTT
-	TRBJ1-6	TRBV12-3/TRBV12-4	-	CASSSGVPSPLHF	TGTGCCAGCAGTTCGGGGGTCCCCTCACCCCTCCACTTT
TRBD2	TRBJ2-5	TRBV6-6	-	CASSRGEGSETQYF	TGTGCCAGCAGCCGGGGGGAGGGTAGTGAGACCCAGTACTTC